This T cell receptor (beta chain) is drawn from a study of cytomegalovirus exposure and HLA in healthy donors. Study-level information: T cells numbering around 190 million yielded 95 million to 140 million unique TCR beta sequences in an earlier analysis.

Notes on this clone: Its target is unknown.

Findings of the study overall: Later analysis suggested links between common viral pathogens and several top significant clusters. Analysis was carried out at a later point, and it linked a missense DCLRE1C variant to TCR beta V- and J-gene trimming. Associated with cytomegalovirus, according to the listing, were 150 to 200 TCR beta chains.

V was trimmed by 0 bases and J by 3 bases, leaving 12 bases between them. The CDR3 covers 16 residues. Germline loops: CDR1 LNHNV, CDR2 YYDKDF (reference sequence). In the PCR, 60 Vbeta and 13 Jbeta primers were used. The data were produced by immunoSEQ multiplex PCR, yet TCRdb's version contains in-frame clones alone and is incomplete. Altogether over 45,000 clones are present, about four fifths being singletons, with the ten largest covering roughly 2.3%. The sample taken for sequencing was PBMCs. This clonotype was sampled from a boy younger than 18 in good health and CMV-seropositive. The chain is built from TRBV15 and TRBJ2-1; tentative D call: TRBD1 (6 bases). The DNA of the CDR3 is TGTGCCACCAGCAGAGATGATGGCAGGGGCTACAATGAGCAGTTCTTC. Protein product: CATSRDDGRGYNEQFF.